This TCR beta chain emerged from a study of shared clonotypes between healthy human individuals. Regarding the study as a whole: Blood alone was sampled, and tissue repertoires likely differ. Generally, naive subsets (rather than memory subsets) showed larger estimated richness.

The table came from immunoSEQ multiplex PCR; TCRdb's copy has only in-frame clones and leaves some out. The repertoire includes roughly 2 million clones, nearly 97% of them detected once, and around 0.13% sits in the top ten. With respect to this clone: Its antigen is not known.

Those who donated, Caucasian adults without exception, all lived in Nashville, Tennessee. Sequencing was performed on naive CD4+ T cells sorted from blood. Sample subset: CD45RA+ positively selected. The clonotype originates from a man younger than 35 in good health.

The CDR3 DNA sequence: TGTGCCAGCAGCGTAGCGGACAGTCGAAACTATGGCTACACCTTC. Translation gives CASSVADSRNYGYTF. The V gene is TRBV9, the J gene TRBJ1-2; weak D call: TRBD1 (6 bases). This CDR3 spans 15 amino acids. Looked up from germline, CDR1 is SGDLS and CDR2 is YYNGEE. Deletions cut 0 bases from V and 2 bases from J, with 11 bases between.